The present T cell receptor (beta chain) was sequenced within a study of shared clonotypes between healthy human individuals. In this sample, this clone turned up a few times. Here immunoSEQ multiplex PCR was the method, and the copy in TCRdb shows in-frame clones only, minus some. Of 650,000 to 750,000 clones in the sample, about three quarters were seen once. Trimming took off 6 bases at V and 6 bases at J, with 4 bases between the two ends. The CDR3 is 10 amino acids. The germline V gene encodes CDR1 KGHSH and CDR2 LQKENI. The clonotype was recovered from a woman between 25 and 40 years old in good health. Sample: memory CD4+ T cells sorted from blood. Described subset: CD45RA-negative fraction. The chain joins TRBV18 to TRBJ2-3; D ambiguous. The CDR3 nucleotides are TGTGCCAGCTCTAGCGATACGCAGTATTTT. Its translation is CASSSDTQYF.